This TCR beta chain was retrieved from a study of blood T cell repertoires in COVID-19 (TCRdb year 2020). Study-wide context: Collaborator samples came from the United States, Italy and Spain and covered acute and convalescent phases of COVID-19. Sample metadata almost always included a de-identified subject ID, COVID-19 status, age in years and sex. Deeply sampled blood TCRbeta repertoires from subjects exposed to, actively infected with, or recovered from COVID-19 were included in the dataset. A freely available public database, intended as a resource for researchers studying the immune response to SARS-CoV-2, is where the repertoires were released. The prospective study material was composed of cDNA or gDNA derived from T cells, B-cell-depleted T cells, or PBMCs. Where available, HLA class I and class II types were obtained from metadata supplied by the sample provider rather than from assay-based typing. The samples were drawn from two sources: the first 160 participants of the ongoing ImmuneRACE study, and 1,000 to 1,500 subjects contributed by 6 global collaborators. What the work shows at the level of the full study, not this receptor alone: The quantity of clinical and demographic metadata differed by source and by participant and was supplied without curation.

TCRbeta CDR3 regions were amplified from genomic DNA by means of the immunoSEQ Assay, a bias-controlled multiplex PCR. As for the authors' bioinformatics: Nucleated cell counts per sample were estimated from amplification of reference gene primers within the assay. To quantify the absolute abundance of each unique TCRbeta CDR3 rearrangement, sequence reads were collapsed and filtered. For each sample, productive Simpson clonality was calculated as the square root of Simpson's diversity index over productive rearrangements. Imported from immuneACCESS, the table was reduced by TCRdb to in-frame sequences with V and J called. These copies leave out some clones; in studies compared against another copy, an unresolved V gene accounts for under half, and the cause of the remainder is not known. V and J calls plus clone size are reproduced from that table; the DNA served to infer D and trimming. This sample comprises fewer than 300,000 clones, roughly 87% of them detected only once. The leading ten clones occupy approximately 12% of the sample.

A word on this clone: What this receptor recognizes is not known. No much larger clone exists at a distance of one base, and base qualities are not known.

Each collaborating institution followed its own protocols to collect whole blood in K2EDTA tubes. For TCRbeta analysis, collaborators shipped samples as frozen whole blood, isolated PBMCs, or DNA extracted from either of those sample types. This receptor was identified in a human donor in a cohort sampled during active COVID-19. Sequencing input: peripheral blood.

CDR3 protein: CASSLGQYTEAFF. The sequence in DNA is TGTGCCAGCAGCTTAGGACAGTACACTGAAGCTTTCTTT. The rearranged chain carries TRBV7-9 and TRBJ1-1, with a tentative D gene TRBD1 over 5 matching bases. From the cysteine through the phenylalanine, the CDR3 covers 13 amino acids. The kept DNA is CDR3 alone, 39 bases in frame from the first base. V gives up 1 base and J gives up 3 bases, and the segment between their germline ends measures 6 bases. The germline V gene (reference sequence) specifies SEHNR as CDR1 and FQNEAQ as CDR2.